This T cell receptor beta chain originates from a study of cytomegalovirus exposure and HLA in healthy donors. PCR amplification relied on 60 Vbeta primers (plus 13 Jbeta primers). Generated by immunoSEQ multiplex PCR, the TCRdb table keeps only in-frame clones and is missing some. The table lists about 200,000 clones, approximately 78% of them singletons. Trimming took off 7 bases at V and 2 bases at J, with 15 bases between the two ends. This CDR3 has 14 residues. CDR1 is SNHLY, CDR2 FYNNEI, per germline. Overall study findings and caveats: Association of a missense DCLRE1C variant with TCR beta V- and J-gene trimming was reported in a later analysis. Investigators reported around 150 TCR beta chains as tied to cytomegalovirus.

These donors counted as nominally healthy when sampled, but unrecorded immune exposures were likely. On this clone: Its antigen is undetermined.

This sequence was found in a woman in her 40s in good health and CMV-seronegative. Material for sequencing was PBMCs. The chain recombines TRBV2 with TRBJ2-7; D not resolved. The CDR3, as DNA: TGTGCCAGCATAAATACTCCCCGCCCCTACGAGCAGTACTTC. Residues: CASINTPRPYEQYF.